This T cell receptor beta chain derives from a study of T cells in Graves' hyperthyroidism and ophthalmopathy. Across the whole study: Peripheral blood sampling occurred at initial diagnosis, before any treatment.

Trimming took off 5 bases at V and 0 bases at J, with 19 bases between the two ends. This CDR3 has 17 amino acids. Germline V gene lookup returns CDR1 LNHDA and CDR2 SQIVND (reference sequence). Template material for amplifying TCR beta CDR3 regions consisted of RNA transcripts. An initial round of RT-PCR targeting the TCR CDR3 relied on the HTBI primer set. MiXCR was run by TCRdb on the multiplex PCR reads, yielding one entry per CDR3 protein. Here the sample spans hundreds of thousands of distinct CDR3 sequences, around 20% being singletons. Points from the study as a whole: Prediction of ophthalmopathy progression came a median about 6 months pre-onset.

Subjects with ophthalmopathy showed a Clinical Activity Score no lower than 3, a NOSPECS grade no lower than 4, and a duration shorter than 3 months. A note on this clonotype: Its antigen is not identified.

The V call is TRBV19, the J call TRBJ1-1; the D gene is possibly TRBD1 (6 bases). Sequencing was done on a sample of blood. The TCR comes from a young man with Graves' ophthalmopathy. The CDR3 DNA reads as TGTGCCAGTAGTCCCGAGGGGGGACCGGGTGTGAACACTGAAGCTTTCTTT. Protein sequence: CASSPEGGPGVNTEAFF.